Below are 5 T cell receptor beta chains sequenced from a single sample in a study of T-cell reconstitution after alpha-beta-depleted transplantation in children. This sample's TCRbeta library carried unique molecular identifier barcodes. TCRdb reprocessed the PCR reads via MiXCR and lists one record per CDR3 protein. Among about 1,000,000 distinct CDR3 sequences listed, 25% to 30% were seen once. Sequencing used PBMCs, mostly from graft donor cells, obtained 360 days after TCRalphabeta/CD19-depleted stem cell transplant. The receptors shown here come from a boy in the first two years of life who had a stem cell transplant for SCID, so the T cells may come from the graft donor.

This clonotype was counted between two and nine times. V is TRBV20-1 and J is TRBJ2-1, with D possibly TRBD2 on 6 matching bases. Germline V gene sequence: CDR1 DFQATT, CDR2 SNEGSKA (reference sequence). The CDR3 length is 13 residues. V lost 1 base, J lost 6 bases, and 10 bases lay in between. The DNA for the CDR3 is TGCAGTGCTAGAGTCCACGGGGGCAATGAGCAGTTCTTC. Translation: CSARVHGGNEQFF.

V usage is TRBV29-1 and J usage is TRBJ1-1, with TRBD1 identical over 7 bases. The CDR3 loop spans 12 amino acids. Trimming took 6 bases from V and 4 from J; bases not matched to a gene: 5. The V gene's germline CDR1 is SQVTM and CDR2 ANQGSEA. The CDR3 is CSVTGEGTEAFF. The CDR3 DNA is TGCAGCGTAACAGGGGAGGGCACTGAAGCTTTCTTT. The complete variable domain, with remaining parts taken from reference TRBV29-1 and TRBJ1-1, reads SAVISQKPSRDICQRGTSLTIQCQVDSQVTMMFWYRQQPGQSLTLIATANQGSEATYESGFVIDKFPISRPNLTFSTLTVSNMSPEDSSIYLCSVTGEGTEAFFGQGTRLTVV.

This clonotype came up a few times. V gene TRBV24-1 combines with J gene TRBJ1-2; TRBD1 agrees at 9 bases. The CDR3 has 13 amino acids. V trimming: 5 bases; J trimming: 7 bases; junction bases outside the gene matches: 4. Germline CDR1 KGHDR, CDR2 SFDVKD. The CDR3 loop reads CATSVGTGTGYTF. DNA of the CDR3: TGTGCCACCAGTGTCGGGACAGGGACTGGCTACACCTTC.

The genes are TRBV9 and TRBJ2-1; TRBD2 matches 11 bases. Trimming removed 4 bases from V and 4 bases from J; junction bases left unmatched: 7. Germline CDR1 and CDR2: SGDLS and YYNGEE. This CDR3 contains 16 residues. This CDR3 is CASSLRGTSGYNEQFF. DNA for the CDR3: TGTGCCAGCAGCCTCAGAGGGACTAGCGGTTACAATGAGCAGTTCTTC.

V is TRBV5-5 and J is TRBJ1-5, with D possibly matching TRBD1 (6 bases). V lost 0 bases, J lost 2 bases, and 15 bases lay in between. The germline V gene encodes CDR1 SGHKS and CDR2 YYEKEE (reference sequence). There are 17 residues in the CDR3. The CDR3 sequence is CASSLVYSGVRNQPQHF. CDR3 DNA sequence: TGTGCCAGCAGCTTGGTATATTCAGGGGTTCGCAATCAGCCCCAGCATTTT.